The clone carrying this T cell receptor beta chain has at least ten counts. The CDR3 length is 15 residues. V dropped 6 bases and J dropped 7 bases, with 22 bases sitting between them. Germline CDR1 and CDR2: MNHNS and SASEGT. Building of the TCR beta libraries involved iRepertoire HTBI primers and Arm-PCR of CDR3 regions. TCRdb itself ran the multiplex PCR reads through MiXCR, one entry per CDR3 protein. In the table there are approximately 470,000 distinct CDR3 sequences, under 25% of which are singletons. Indicated time point: persistent/refractory GD, antithyroid drugs over 5 years with positive TRAb. RNA from PBMCs was the source of the TCR library. The data derive from a study of regulatory T cells in long-lasting Graves disease.

This chain links TRBV6-1 with TRBJ2-7; tentative D call: TRBD1 (6 bases). The origin of this receptor is a female donor with Graves disease. The sample here was peripheral blood mononuclear cells (PBMCs), taken when the disease was refractory, from a patient treated with antithyroid drugs. For the CDR3, the DNA is TGTGCCAGCAGCCCAATACAGGGTAGCTCGGGAGAGCAGTACTTC. It translates to CASSPIQGSSGEQYF.